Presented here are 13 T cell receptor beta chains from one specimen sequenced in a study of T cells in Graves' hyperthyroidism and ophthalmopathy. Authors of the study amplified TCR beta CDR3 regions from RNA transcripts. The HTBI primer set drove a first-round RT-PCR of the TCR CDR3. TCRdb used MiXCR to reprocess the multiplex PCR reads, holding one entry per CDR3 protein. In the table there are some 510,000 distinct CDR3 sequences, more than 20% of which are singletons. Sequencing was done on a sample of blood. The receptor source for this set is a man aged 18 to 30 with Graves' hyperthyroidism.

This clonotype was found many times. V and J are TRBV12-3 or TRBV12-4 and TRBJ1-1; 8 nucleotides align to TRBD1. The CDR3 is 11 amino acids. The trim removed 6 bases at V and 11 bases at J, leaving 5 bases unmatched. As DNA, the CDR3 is TGTGCCAGCAGCCGGGACAGGAAGGCTTTCTTT. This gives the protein CASSRDRKAFF.

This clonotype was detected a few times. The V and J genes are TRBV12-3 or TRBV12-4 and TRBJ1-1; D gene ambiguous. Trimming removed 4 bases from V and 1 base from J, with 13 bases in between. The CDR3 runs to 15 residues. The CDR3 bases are TGTGCCAGCAGTTCAATGGGTGGTGGGAACACTGAAGCTTTCTTT. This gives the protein CASSSMGGGNTEAFF.

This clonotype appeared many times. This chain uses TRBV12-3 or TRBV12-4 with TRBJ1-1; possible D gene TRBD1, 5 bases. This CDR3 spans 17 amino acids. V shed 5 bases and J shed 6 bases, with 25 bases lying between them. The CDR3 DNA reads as TGTGCCAGCAGTCACAGACGGCCGGGGCTGGGGACGCCTGAAGCTTTCTTT. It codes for CASSHRRPGLGTPEAFF.

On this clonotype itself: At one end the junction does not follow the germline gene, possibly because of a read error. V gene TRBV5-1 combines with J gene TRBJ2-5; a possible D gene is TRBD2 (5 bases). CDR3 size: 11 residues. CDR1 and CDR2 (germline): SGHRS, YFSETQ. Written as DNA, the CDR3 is TGCGCCAGCAGCTTGGGGGAGATCCAGTACTTC. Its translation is CASSLGEIQYF.

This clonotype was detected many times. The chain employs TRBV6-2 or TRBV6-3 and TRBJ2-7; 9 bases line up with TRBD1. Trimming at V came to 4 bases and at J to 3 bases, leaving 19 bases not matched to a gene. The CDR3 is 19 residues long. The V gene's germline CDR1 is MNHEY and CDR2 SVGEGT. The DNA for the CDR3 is TGTGCCAGCAGTTCCTGGACAGGGGAAGGAATTTCTGGGTTCTACGAGCAGTACTTC. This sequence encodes CASSSWTGEGISGFYEQYF.

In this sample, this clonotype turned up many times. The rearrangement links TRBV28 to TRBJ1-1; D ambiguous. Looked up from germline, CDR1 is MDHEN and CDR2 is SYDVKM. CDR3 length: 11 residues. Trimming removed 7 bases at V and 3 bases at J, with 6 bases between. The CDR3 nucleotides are TGTGCCAGCAATGAAGACACTGAAGCTTTCTTT. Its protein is CASNEDTEAFF.

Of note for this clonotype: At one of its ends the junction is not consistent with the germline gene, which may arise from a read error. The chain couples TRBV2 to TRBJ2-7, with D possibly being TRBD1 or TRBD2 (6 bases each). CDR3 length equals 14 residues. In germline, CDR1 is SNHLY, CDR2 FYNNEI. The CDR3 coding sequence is TGTGCCGGCAGGACACGGGGGCTCAGCCACGAGCAGTACTTC. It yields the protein CAGRTRGLSHEQYF.

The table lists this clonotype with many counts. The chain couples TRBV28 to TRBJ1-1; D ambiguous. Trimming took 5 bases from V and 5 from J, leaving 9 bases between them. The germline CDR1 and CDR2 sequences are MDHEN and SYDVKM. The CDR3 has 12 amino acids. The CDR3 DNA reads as TGTGCCAGCAGTCTCTCATTTACTGAAGCTTTCTTT. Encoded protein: CASSLSFTEAFF.

This chain's CDR3 is CASSPVLGNLDQPQHF. The CDR3 coding sequence is TGTGCCAGCAGCCCTGTCCTGGGGAATTTGGATCAGCCCCAGCATTTT. This rearrangement joins TRBV6-1 to TRBJ1-5; D is unresolved. Germline CDR1 reads MNHNS; CDR2 reads SASEGT. CDR3 length equals 16 residues. The V gene lost 6 bases and the J gene lost 5 bases, with 20 bases spanning the gap.

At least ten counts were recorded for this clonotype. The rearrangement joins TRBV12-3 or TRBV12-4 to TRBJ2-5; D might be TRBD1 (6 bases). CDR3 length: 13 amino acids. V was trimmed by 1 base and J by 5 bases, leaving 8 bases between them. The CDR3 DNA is TGTGCCAGCAGTTTAGGGCAGGGGGAGACCCAGTACTTC. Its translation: CASSLGQGETQYF.

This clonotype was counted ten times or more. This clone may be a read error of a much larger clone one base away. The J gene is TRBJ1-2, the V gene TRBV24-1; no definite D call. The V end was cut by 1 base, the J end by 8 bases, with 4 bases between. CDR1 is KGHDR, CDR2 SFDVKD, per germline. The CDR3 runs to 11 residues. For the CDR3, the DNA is TGTGCCACCAGTGATTTCGGGGGCTACACCTTC. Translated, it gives CATSDFGGYTF.

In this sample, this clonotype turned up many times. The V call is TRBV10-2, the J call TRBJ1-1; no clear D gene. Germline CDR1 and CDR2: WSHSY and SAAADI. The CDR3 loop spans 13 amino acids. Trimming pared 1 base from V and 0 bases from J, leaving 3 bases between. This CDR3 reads CASSEFMNTEAFF. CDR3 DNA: TGCGCCAGCAGTGAGTTTATGAACACTGAAGCTTTCTTT.

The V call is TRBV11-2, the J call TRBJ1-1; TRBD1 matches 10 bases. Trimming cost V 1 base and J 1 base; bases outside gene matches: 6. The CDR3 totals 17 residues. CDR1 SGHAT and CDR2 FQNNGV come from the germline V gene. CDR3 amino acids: CASSLVGTGAPNTEAFF. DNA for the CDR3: TGTGCCAGCAGCTTAGTAGGGACAGGGGCCCCGAACACTGAAGCTTTCTTT.